This TCR beta chain was captured in a study of cytomegalovirus exposure and HLA in healthy donors. The donors formed part of the roughly 120-subject validation cohort, distinct from the roughly 640-subject first cohort. Trimming removed 5 bases from V and 0 bases from J; junction bases left unmatched: 5. CDR1 is LNHDA, CDR2 SQIVND, per germline (reference sequence). The CDR3 has 15 residues. This clone was counted once. Its target is not known. Study-level points and caveats: Most TCR sequences were seen very rarely across donors, but some public TCRs occurred in many. Cytomegalovirus association was assigned to about 150 TCR beta chains. Subsequent analysis revealed that first-cohort TCR clusters tended to co-occur in the approximately 120 validation repertoires.

Sequenced by immunoSEQ multiplex PCR; TCRdb stores in-frame clones only, minus some. The repertoire holds around 100,000 clones, with roughly 85% as singletons. The clonotype originates from a man aged 18 to 29 in good health and CMV-seropositive. The source material was PBMCs. This rearrangement joins TRBV19 to TRBJ1-2; 8 nucleotides agree with TRBD1. Here the CDR3 reads CASSPKTGANYGYTF. In DNA, the CDR3 is TGTGCCAGTAGTCCAAAGACAGGGGCTAACTATGGCTACACCTTC.